This TCR beta chain comes out of a study of cytomegalovirus exposure and HLA in healthy donors. In its sample, this clone was seen a few times. Germline V CDR1 and CDR2: MNHEY, SVGAGI. This CDR3 spans 12 amino acids. Deletions cut 2 bases from V and 8 bases from J, with 9 bases between. PCR used 60 Vbeta primers and 13 Jbeta primers. Clones were sequenced by immunoSEQ multiplex PCR, and TCRdb holds only the in-frame ones, with some missing. The sample has roughly 120,000 clones, about three quarters seen once; the top ten hold approximately 1%. The sample was PBMCs. The source of this sequence is a human donor in good health. The chain employs TRBV6-5 and TRBJ1-1, with D possibly being TRBD1 (5 bases). The CDR3 DNA follows: TGTGCCAGCAGTTACCATGGGGCAGAAGCTTTCTTT. It codes for CASSYHGAEAFF.